The present entry profiles one T cell receptor (beta chain) with its context. TCRdb's copy holds only in-frame clones and misses some; the assay was immunoSEQ multiplex PCR. The sample includes tens of thousands of clones, roughly 80% of them seen just once. The source of the sample is a study of a mutant IDH1 vaccine in newly diagnosed glioma. Time point given: baseline, week 1 (first vaccination visit). The sample's treatment: pre-vaccination baseline after standard-of-care therapy. The CDR3 is made up of 14 amino acids. With 0 bases removed from V and 1 base from J, the gap between germline ends came to 6 bases. Per the germline V gene, CDR1 is LGHNT and CDR2 is FRNRAP.

The sequence derives from a man between 40 and 49 years old with glioma. Some clones in this sample may be carry-over from other donors' samples. Sequencing was performed on PBMCs, taken from a glioma patient treated with radiotherapy, temozolomide or both. The chain joins TRBV12-5 to TRBJ1-1; D gene ambiguous. The DNA of the CDR3 is TGTGCTAGTGGTTTGGTACAGTCGAACACTGAAGCTTTCTTT. Amino acid sequence: CASGLVQSNTEAFF.